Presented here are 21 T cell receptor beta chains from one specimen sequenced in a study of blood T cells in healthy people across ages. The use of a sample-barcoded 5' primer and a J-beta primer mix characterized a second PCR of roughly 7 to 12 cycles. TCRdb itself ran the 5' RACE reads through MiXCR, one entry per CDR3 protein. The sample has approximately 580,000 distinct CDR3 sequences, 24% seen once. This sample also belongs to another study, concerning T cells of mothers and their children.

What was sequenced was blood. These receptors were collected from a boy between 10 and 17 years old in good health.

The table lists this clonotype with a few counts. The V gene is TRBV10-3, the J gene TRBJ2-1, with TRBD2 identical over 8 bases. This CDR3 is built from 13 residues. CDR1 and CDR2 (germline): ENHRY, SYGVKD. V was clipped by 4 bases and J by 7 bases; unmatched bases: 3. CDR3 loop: CAISGGTSNEQFF. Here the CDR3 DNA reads TGTGCCATCAGTGGGGGGACTAGTAATGAGCAGTTCTTC.

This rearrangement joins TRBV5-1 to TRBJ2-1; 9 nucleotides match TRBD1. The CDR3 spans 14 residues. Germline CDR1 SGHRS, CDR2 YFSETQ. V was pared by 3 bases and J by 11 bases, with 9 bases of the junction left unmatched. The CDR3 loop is CASSWAGQGAKQFF. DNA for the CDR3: TGCGCCAGCAGCTGGGCGGGACAGGGAGCTAAGCAGTTCTTC.

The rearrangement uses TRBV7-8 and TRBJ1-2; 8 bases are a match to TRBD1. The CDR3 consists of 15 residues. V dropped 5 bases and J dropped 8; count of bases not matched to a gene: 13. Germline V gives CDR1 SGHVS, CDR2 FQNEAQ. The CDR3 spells CASSLEVGTGGGYTF. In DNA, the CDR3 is TGTGCCAGCAGCCTAGAGGTTGGGACAGGTGGCGGCTACACCTTC.

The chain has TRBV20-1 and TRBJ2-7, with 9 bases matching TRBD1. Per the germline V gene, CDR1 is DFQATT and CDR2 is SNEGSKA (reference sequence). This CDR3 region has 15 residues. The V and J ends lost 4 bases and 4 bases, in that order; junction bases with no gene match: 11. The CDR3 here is CSATPDVQGAYEQYF. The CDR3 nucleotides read TGCAGTGCTACCCCGGACGTACAGGGGGCTTACGAGCAGTACTTC.

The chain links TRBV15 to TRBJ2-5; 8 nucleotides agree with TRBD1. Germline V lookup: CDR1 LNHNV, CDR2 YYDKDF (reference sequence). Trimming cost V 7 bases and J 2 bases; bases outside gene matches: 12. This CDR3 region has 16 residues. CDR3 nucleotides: TGTGCCACCAAAGAACTCGACAGGGGCCCTCAAGAGACCCAGTACTTC. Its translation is CATKELDRGPQETQYF.

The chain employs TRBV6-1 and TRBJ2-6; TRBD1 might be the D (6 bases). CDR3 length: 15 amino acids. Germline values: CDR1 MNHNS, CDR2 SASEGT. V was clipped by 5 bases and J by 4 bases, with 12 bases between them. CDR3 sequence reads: CASSNDRTGANVLTF. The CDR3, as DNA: TGTGCCAGCAGTAATGACAGGACCGGGGCCAACGTCCTGACTTTC.

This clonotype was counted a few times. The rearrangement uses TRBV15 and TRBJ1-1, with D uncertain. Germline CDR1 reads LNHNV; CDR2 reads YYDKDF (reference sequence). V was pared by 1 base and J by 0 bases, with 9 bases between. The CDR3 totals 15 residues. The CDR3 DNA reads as TGTGCCACCAGCAGAGGAGGGAGCTTGAACACTGAAGCTTTCTTT. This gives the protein CATSRGGSLNTEAFF.

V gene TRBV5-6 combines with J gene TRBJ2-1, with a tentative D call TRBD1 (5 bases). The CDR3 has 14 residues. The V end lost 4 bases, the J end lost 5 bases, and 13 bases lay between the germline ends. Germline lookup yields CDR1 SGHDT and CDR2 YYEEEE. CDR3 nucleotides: TGTGCCAGCAGCCCCTACTCAGGGAACAATGAGCAGTTCTTC. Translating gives CASSPYSGNNEQFF.

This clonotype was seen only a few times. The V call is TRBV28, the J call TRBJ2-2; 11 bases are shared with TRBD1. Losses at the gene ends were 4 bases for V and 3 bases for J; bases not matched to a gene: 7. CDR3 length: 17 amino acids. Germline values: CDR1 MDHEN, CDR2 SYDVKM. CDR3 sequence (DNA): TGTGCCAGCAGTTCCGAGGACAGGGGGCGTGACACCGGGGAGCTGTTTTTT. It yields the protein CASSSEDRGRDTGELFF.

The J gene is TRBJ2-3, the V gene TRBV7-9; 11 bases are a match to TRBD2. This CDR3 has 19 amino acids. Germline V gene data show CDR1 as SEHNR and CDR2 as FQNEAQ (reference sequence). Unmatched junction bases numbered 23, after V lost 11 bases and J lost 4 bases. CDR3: CAGQPGLAAGPLRPDTQYF. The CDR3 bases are TGTGCCGGGCAACCGGGACTAGCGGCAGGCCCCCTTCGCCCAGATACGCAGTATTTT.

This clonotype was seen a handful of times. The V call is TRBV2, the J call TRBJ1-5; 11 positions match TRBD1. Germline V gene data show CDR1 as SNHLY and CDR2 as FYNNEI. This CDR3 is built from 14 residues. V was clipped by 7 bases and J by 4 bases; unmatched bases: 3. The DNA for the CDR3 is TGTGCCAGCACCGGACAGGGGGCAAATCAGCCCCAGCATTTT. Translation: CASTGQGANQPQHF.

This CDR3 is CATYRRQGALGETQYF. The DNA of the CDR3 is TGTGCCACCTACCGAAGACAGGGGGCGCTGGGAGAGACCCAGTACTTC. The chain has TRBV6-6 and TRBJ2-5; 10 positions match TRBD1. V was clipped by 10 bases and J by 4 bases; unmatched bases: 15. Germline V gives CDR1 MNHNY, CDR2 SVGAGI (reference sequence). The length of the CDR3 is 16 residues.

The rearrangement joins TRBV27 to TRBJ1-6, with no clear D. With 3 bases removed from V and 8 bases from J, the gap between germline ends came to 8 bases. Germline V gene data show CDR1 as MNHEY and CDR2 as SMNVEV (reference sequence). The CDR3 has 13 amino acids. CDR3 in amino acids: CASSFGVDSPLHF. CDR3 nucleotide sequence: TGTGCCAGCAGTTTTGGAGTTGATTCACCCCTCCACTTT.

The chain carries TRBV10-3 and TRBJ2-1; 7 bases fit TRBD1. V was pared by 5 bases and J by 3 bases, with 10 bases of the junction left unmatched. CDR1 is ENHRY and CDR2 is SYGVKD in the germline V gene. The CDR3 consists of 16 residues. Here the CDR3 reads CAISSPDRDIYNEQFF. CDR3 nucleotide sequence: TGTGCCATCAGTTCCCCTGACAGGGACATCTACAATGAGCAGTTCTTC.

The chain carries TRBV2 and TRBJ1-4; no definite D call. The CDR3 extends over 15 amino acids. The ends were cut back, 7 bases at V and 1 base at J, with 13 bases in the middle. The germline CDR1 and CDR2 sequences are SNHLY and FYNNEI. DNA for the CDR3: TGTGCCAGCAACCTGCAGGTTGGAACTAATGAAAAACTGTTTTTT. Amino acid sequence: CASNLQVGTNEKLFF.

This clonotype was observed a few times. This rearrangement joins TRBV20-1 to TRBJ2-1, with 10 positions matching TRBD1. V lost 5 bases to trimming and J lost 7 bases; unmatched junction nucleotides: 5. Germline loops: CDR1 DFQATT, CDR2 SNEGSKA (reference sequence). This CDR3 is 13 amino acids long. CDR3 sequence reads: CSASGQGQNEQFF. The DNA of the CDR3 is TGCAGTGCTTCGGGACAGGGGCAGAATGAGCAGTTCTTC.

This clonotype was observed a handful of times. CDR3: CASSQQTDYGYTF. The CDR3 DNA reads TGCGCCAGCAGCCAACAAACTGACTATGGCTACACCTTC. The chain carries TRBV4-1 and TRBJ1-2; D unclear. Germline V gene data show CDR1 as MGHRA and CDR2 as YSYEKL. The CDR3 is 13 residues long. V was clipped by 2 bases and J by 3 bases, with 7 bases between them.

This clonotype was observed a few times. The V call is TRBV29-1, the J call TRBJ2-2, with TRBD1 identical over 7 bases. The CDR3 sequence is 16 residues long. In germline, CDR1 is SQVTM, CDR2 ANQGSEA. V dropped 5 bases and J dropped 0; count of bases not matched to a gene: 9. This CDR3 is CSVRDSKSSNTGELFF. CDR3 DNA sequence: TGCAGCGTTCGGGACAGCAAAAGTTCGAACACCGGGGAGCTGTTTTTT.

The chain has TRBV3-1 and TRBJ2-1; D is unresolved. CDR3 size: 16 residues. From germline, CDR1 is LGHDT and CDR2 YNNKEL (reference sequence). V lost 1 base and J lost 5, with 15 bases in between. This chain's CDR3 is CASSQGFGQADNEQFF. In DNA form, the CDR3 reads TGTGCCAGCAGCCAAGGATTTGGGCAGGCTGACAATGAGCAGTTCTTC.

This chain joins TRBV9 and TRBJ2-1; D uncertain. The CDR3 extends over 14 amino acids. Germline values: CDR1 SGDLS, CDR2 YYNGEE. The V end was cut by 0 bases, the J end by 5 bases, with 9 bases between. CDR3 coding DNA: TGTGCCAGCAGCGTAGTAGGGCAGAACAATGAGCAGTTCTTC. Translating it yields CASSVVGQNNEQFF.

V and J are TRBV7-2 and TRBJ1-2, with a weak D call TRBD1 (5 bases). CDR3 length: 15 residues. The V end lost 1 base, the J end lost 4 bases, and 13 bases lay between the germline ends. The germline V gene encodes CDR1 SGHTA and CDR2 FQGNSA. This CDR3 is CASSLDGQGGYGYTF. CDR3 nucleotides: TGTGCCAGCAGCTTAGACGGTCAGGGCGGCTATGGCTACACCTTC.